These 29 T cell receptor beta chains originate from one sample sequenced in a study of T cells in Graves' hyperthyroidism and ophthalmopathy. Amplified regions were TCR beta CDR3 sequences from RNA transcripts. During a first-round RT-PCR of the TCR CDR3, the HTBI primer set was used. TCRdb analysed the multiplex PCR reads with MiXCR anew, one entry per CDR3 protein. The sample contains hundreds of thousands of distinct CDR3 sequences, roughly 14% of which appear only once. Sequenced material: blood. These receptor sequences come from a woman in her forties with Graves' ophthalmopathy.

This clonotype was found many times. The V and J genes are TRBV12-3 or TRBV12-4 and TRBJ2-7; the D call may be TRBD1 or TRBD2 (5 bases each). CDR3 length equals 14 residues. V shed 5 bases and J shed 2 bases, with 13 bases lying between them. The CDR3 nucleotides are TGTGCCAGCAGTGGAACCGGGACCACCTACGAGCAGTACTTC. Translation gives CASSGTGTTYEQYF.

A note on this clonotype: This may be a read error, as it is one base from a much larger clone. V is TRBV12-3 or TRBV12-4 and J is TRBJ2-7; 12 bases line up with TRBD2. The J segment lost 7 bases and the V segment lost 4 bases, leaving 8 bases of the junction unmatched. This CDR3 comprises 15 residues. In DNA, the CDR3 is TGTGCCAGCAGTTCGACTAGCGGGAGCTACAATGAGCAGTACTTC. Its translation: CASSSTSGSYNEQYF.

Ten or more counts support this clonotype. The V and J genes are TRBV2 and TRBJ2-3; D tentatively fits TRBD1 or TRBD2 (6 bases each). V was pared by 8 bases and J by 2 bases, with 11 bases between. Per the germline V gene, CDR1 is SNHLY and CDR2 is FYNNEI. CDR3 length: 13 residues. The CDR3: CASGGGTTDTQYF. CDR3 nucleotides: TGTGCCAGCGGGGGCGGGACCACAGATACGCAGTATTTT.

This clonotype came up a few times. The genes are TRBV29-1 and TRBJ2-7; tentatively, D is TRBD1 (6 bases). Trimming left V 4 bases short and J 5 bases short, with 12 bases between. The germline V gene encodes CDR1 SQVTM and CDR2 ANQGSEA. The CDR3 runs 12 residues. In DNA form, the CDR3 reads TGCAGCGTTGTAGGACAGTTGGACGAGCAGTACTTC. This translates into CSVVGQLDEQYF.

Worth noting for this clonotype: One junction end does not reproduce the germline sequence, and a read error may be involved. The chain carries TRBV5-4 and TRBJ1-2, with D hard to call. CDR3 size: 15 residues. Germline V gene data show CDR1 as SGHNT and CDR2 as YYREEE (reference sequence). The CDR3 loop reads CASSHDGRPNHGYTF. For the CDR3, the DNA is TGTGCCAGCAGCCATGACGGAAGGCCTAACCATGGCTACACCTTC.

This clonotype was counted at least ten times. The chain has TRBV12-3 or TRBV12-4 and TRBJ1-1; D is undetermined. This CDR3 is 13 amino acids long. V was clipped by 6 bases and J by 4 bases, with 12 bases between them. CDR3 sequence: CASSLHQSTEAFF. The CDR3, as DNA: TGTGCCAGCAGCCTACACCAGTCCACTGAAGCTTTCTTT.

Many counts were recorded for this clonotype. J is TRBJ1-4 and V is TRBV12-3 or TRBV12-4; tentative D call: TRBD1 (5 bases). V was shortened by 5 bases and J by 8 bases, with 18 bases between the two germline ends. This CDR3 has 15 residues. The CDR3 sequence is CASSRGDPEDEKLFF. Here the CDR3 DNA reads TGTGCCAGCAGTCGGGGGGACCCTGAGGACGAAAAACTGTTTTTT.

This clonotype was picked up many times. The gene calls are TRBV19 and TRBJ1-2, with D possibly TRBD1 on 6 matching bases. V lost 3 bases, J lost 4 bases, and 15 bases lay in between. In germline, CDR1 is LNHDA, CDR2 SQIVND (reference sequence). CDR3 length: 15 amino acids. The CDR3 DNA follows: TGTGCCAGTAGTATTCACAGGGATCGTACCTATGGCTACACCTTC. Amino acids: CASSIHRDRTYGYTF.

This clonotype was detected only a few times. The CDR3 here is CASSYSTPGATGELFF. In DNA form, the CDR3 reads TGTGCCAGCAGTTACTCGACCCCAGGGGCGACCGGGGAGCTGTTTTTT. This sequence joins TRBV6-5 and TRBJ2-2, with D perhaps matching TRBD1 (6 bases). The V end was cut by 0 bases, the J end by 5 bases, with 13 bases between. From germline, CDR1 is MNHEY and CDR2 SVGAGI. CDR3 length equals 16 residues.

This clonotype was observed a handful of times. The chain combines TRBV6-5 with TRBJ2-5; 10 bases match TRBD1. V gave up 5 bases and J gave up 3 bases; unmatched junction bases: 6. CDR3 length equals 15 residues. From germline, CDR1 is MNHEY and CDR2 SVGAGI. In nucleotides, the CDR3 is TGTGCCAGCAGTAGTGACAGGGGGCCCGAAGAGACCCAGTACTTC. This sequence encodes CASSSDRGPEETQYF.

This clonotype showed up many times. This sequence joins TRBV28 and TRBJ1-2; TRBD1 matches 7 bases. Per germline, CDR1 MDHEN and CDR2 SYDVKM. J gave up 8 bases and V 5 bases, and 5 bases lay outside the gene matches. The CDR3 is made up of 12 amino acids. As DNA, the CDR3 is TGTGCCAGCAGTCCGGACAGGCGGGGCTACACCTTC. The encoded protein is CASSPDRRGYTF.

This clonotype showed up many times. The chain recombines TRBV27 with TRBJ2-7; perhaps D is TRBD1 or TRBD2 (5 bases each). The CDR3 loop spans 16 amino acids. Trimming removed 4 bases from V and 4 bases from J, with 20 bases in between. Germline V CDR1 and CDR2: MNHEY, SMNVEV (reference sequence). In nucleotides, the CDR3 is TGTGCCAGCAGTTCTTCCCGGGACGTAAGCCGGTACGAGCAGTACTTC. It codes for CASSSSRDVSRYEQYF.

The chain joins TRBV7-3 to TRBJ2-2; D is perhaps TRBD2 (5 bases). The CDR3 extends over 18 amino acids. V shed 3 bases and J shed 1 base, with 18 bases lying between them. Germline CDR1 is SGHTA and CDR2 is FQGTGA. For the CDR3, the DNA is TGTGCCAGCAGCTTCCAGGTGGCGGGTCAGCTGAACACCGGGGAGCTGTTTTTT. It translates to CASSFQVAGQLNTGELFF. Combining the CDR3 with reference TRBV7-3 and TRBJ2-2 gives the whole variable domain GAGVSQTPSNKVTEKGKYVELRCDPISGHTALYWYRQSLGQGPEFLIYFQGTGAADDSGLPNDRFFAVRPEGSVSTLKIQRTERGDSAVYLCASSFQVAGQLNTGELFFGEGSRLTVL.

Worth noting for this clonotype: A much larger clone sits a single nucleotide away, making a read error possible. The rearrangement uses TRBV30 and TRBJ1-5; 7 bases line up with TRBD1. The CDR3 has 16 residues. Germline CDR1 GTSNPN, CDR2 SVGIG (reference sequence). CDR3 coding DNA: TGTGCCTTGAGTGTAGAACGATACAGGGGAAAACAGCCCCAGCATTTT. Residues: CALSVERYRGKQPQHF.

The V gene is TRBV11-2, the J gene TRBJ2-5, with D perhaps TRBD1 or TRBD2 (6 bases each). Trimming removed 4 bases at V and 5 bases at J, with 29 bases between. The CDR3 extends over 19 amino acids. Germline V gives CDR1 SGHAT, CDR2 FQNNGV. The CDR3 region has the DNA TGTGCCAGCAGCTCCACTCCTGGGACCGCAAAAGGAGGGGGGGAGACCCAGTACTTC. This translates into CASSSTPGTAKGGGETQYF.

This clonotype has at least ten counts. This sequence joins TRBV20-1 and TRBJ2-2, with 7 bases that match TRBD2. The CDR3 has 15 amino acids. V shed 6 bases and J 4 bases; nucleotides not matched to a gene: 11. Germline V gene sequence: CDR1 DFQATT, CDR2 SNEGSKA (reference sequence). For the CDR3, the DNA is TGCAGTGCCGCCTATGGGGGGAGGGGCACCGGGGAGCTGTTTTTT. It translates to CSAAYGGRGTGELFF.

The chain combines TRBV11-3 with TRBJ2-2, with TRBD2 as a possible D gene (5 bases). This CDR3 spans 13 amino acids. V gave up 4 bases and J gave up 4 bases, with 7 bases separating them. The germline gives CDR1 SGHNT, CDR2 YENEEA. The CDR3 DNA sequence: TGTGCCAGCAGCTCGGGAACCACCGGGGAGCTGTTTTTT. This translates into CASSSGTTGELFF.

Only a few counts were recorded for this clonotype. This rearrangement joins TRBV9 to TRBJ1-1, with no clear D. The CDR3 is made up of 15 amino acids. From germline, CDR1 is SGDLS and CDR2 YYNGEE. Trimming shortened V by 3 bases and J by 0 bases, and 12 bases separated the two germline ends. The CDR3 loop is CASSATGVLNTEAFF. The CDR3 nucleotides read TGTGCCAGCAGCGCCACTGGGGTACTGAACACTGAAGCTTTCTTT.

The chain uses TRBV28 and TRBJ2-7; D is unclear. Germline lookup yields CDR1 MDHEN and CDR2 SYDVKM. This CDR3 has 13 amino acids. Trimming cost V 7 bases and J 1 base, with 11 bases left between them. The CDR3 loop is CASNASPSYEQYF. Here the CDR3 DNA reads TGTGCCAGCAACGCCTCGCCATCCTACGAGCAGTACTTC.

This clonotype appeared many times. One junction end does not reproduce the germline sequence, and a read error may be involved. V and J are TRBV5-1 and TRBJ2-7; D gene uncertain. The CDR3 loop spans 13 amino acids. In germline, CDR1 is SGHRS, CDR2 YFSETQ. CDR3 region: CASSLGQYYEQYF. The DNA of the CDR3 is TGTGCCAGCAGTTTAGGGCAGTACTACGAGCAGTACTTC.

This clonotype was detected many times. The chain carries TRBV6-4 and TRBJ1-2; D gene uncertain. Germline CDR1 reads MRHNA; CDR2 reads SNTAGT. This CDR3 spans 14 amino acids. V dropped 5 bases and J dropped 7 bases, with 17 bases sitting between them. The CDR3 nucleotides read TGTGCCAGCAGTCAGACACCCCACTCGAGTGGCTACACCTTC. As protein: CASSQTPHSSGYTF.

This clonotype has at least ten counts. This chain connects TRBV28 to TRBJ2-7; D may be TRBD1 or TRBD2 (5 bases each). The CDR3 spans 14 residues. Deletions cut 3 bases from V and 3 bases from J, with 12 bases between. Looked up from germline, CDR1 is MDHEN and CDR2 is SYDVKM. The CDR3 sequence: CASSLDGDVYEQYF. DNA of the CDR3: TGTGCCAGCAGTTTGGACGGGGACGTCTACGAGCAGTACTTC.

Points on this clonotype: At one of its ends the junction is not consistent with the germline gene, which may arise from a read error. J is TRBJ2-5 and V is TRBV7-9, with 7 bases aligning to TRBD2. The CDR3 sequence is 16 residues long. Per germline, CDR1 SEHNR and CDR2 FQNEAQ (reference sequence). The DNA for the CDR3 is TGTGCCAGCAGCTTAGGGCTAGCGGAGGACCAAGAGACCCAATACTTC. It codes for CASSLGLAEDQETQYF.

This clonotype was found many times. The V and J genes are TRBV6-1 and TRBJ2-7; the D gene is possibly TRBD2 (6 bases). Germline V lookup: CDR1 MNHNS, CDR2 SASEGT. The CDR3 is 13 residues long. Trimming shortened V by 6 bases and J by 3 bases, and 12 bases separated the two germline ends. The CDR3 sequence: CASRSGLDYEQYF. The CDR3 DNA sequence: TGTGCCAGCAGATCGGGACTCGACTACGAGCAGTACTTC.

There are many counts of this clonotype. The chain recombines TRBV29-1 with TRBJ2-5; D may be TRBD1 (6 bases). Trimming removed 3 bases at V and 5 bases at J, with 16 bases between. Germline CDR1 SQVTM, CDR2 ANQGSEA. The length of the CDR3 is 14 residues. CDR3 in amino acids: CSVDGQRRLETQYF. The CDR3 nucleotides read TGCAGCGTTGACGGACAGAGAAGGCTGGAGACCCAGTACTTC.

The V and J genes are TRBV7-2 and TRBJ2-7, with 12 bases fitting TRBD2. The CDR3 consists of 18 residues. Germline CDR1 reads SGHTA; CDR2 reads FQGNSA. Trimming at V came to 0 bases and at J to 0 bases, leaving 6 bases not matched to a gene. This chain's CDR3 is CASSLARGLAGNSYEQYF. In nucleotides, the CDR3 is TGTGCCAGCAGCTTAGCGCGAGGACTAGCGGGGAACTCCTACGAGCAGTACTTC.

This CDR3 reads CASSAQRGRETQYF. The DNA for the CDR3 is TGTGCCAGCAGCGCCCAGCGGGGGCGAGAGACCCAGTACTTC. This chain joins TRBV12-3 or TRBV12-4 and TRBJ2-5, with TRBD2 matching over 8 bases. This CDR3 is built from 14 residues. The junction had 7 bases not matched to a gene; V was cut back by 6 bases and J by 4 bases.

This clonotype was seen at least ten times. Relative to the germline gene, one junction end is altered; a read error may explain this. The chain uses TRBV27 and TRBJ1-2; D call uncertain. Germline assignment: CDR1 MNHEY and CDR2 SMNVEV (reference sequence). This CDR3 is built from 13 residues. Here the CDR3 DNA reads TGTGCCAGCGCTACCATCGGGCAGTTCCCCTCTTCCTTC. Translated, it gives CASATIGQFPSSF.

J is TRBJ2-5 and V is TRBV5-1, with 11 nucleotides matching TRBD2. CDR3 size: 16 residues. Germline CDR1 reads SGHRS; CDR2 reads YFSETQ. The ends lost 4 bases at V and 1 base at J; junction bases unmatched: 6. CDR3 sequence: CASSGGTSGFQETQYF. DNA of the CDR3: TGCGCCAGCAGCGGGGGGACTAGCGGATTCCAAGAGACCCAGTACTTC.